These 24 T cell receptor beta chains were sequenced from one sample in a study of CD8+ T cells in alopecia areata. The treatment is: oral pan-JAK inhibitor, 5-10 mg twice daily. Following RNA extraction, reverse transcription yielded cDNA that acted as the sequencing template. Sequencing was performed with immunoSEQ multiplex PCR; in TCRdb, only in-frame clones are kept and a portion is missing. Of around 290,000 clones listed, about 62% are singletons. Sample: CD4+ T cells sorted from blood, taken at week 24, from a patient treated with tofacitinib. The source is a human donor with alopecia areata.

The chain recombines TRBV29-1 with TRBJ2-7; D gene ambiguous. CDR3 length: 11 residues. Trimming stripped 2 bases from V and 5 bases from J, with 7 bases between. Per germline, CDR1 SQVTM and CDR2 ANQGSEA. The CDR3 DNA sequence: TGCAGCGTTGAAATACAGAACGAGCAGTACTTC. It translates to CSVEIQNEQYF.

The gene calls are TRBV14 and TRBJ2-4; D perhaps matches TRBD2 (6 bases). The ends were cut back, 1 base at V and 0 bases at J, with 13 bases in the middle. This CDR3 has 17 residues. Germline V gene lookup returns CDR1 SGHDN and CDR2 FVKESK. CDR3 sequence: CASSQGGLSLAKNIQYF. As DNA, the CDR3 is TGTGCCAGCAGCCAAGGGGGACTTTCTCTAGCCAAAAACATTCAGTACTTC.

This clone has more than one count but fewer than ten. V is TRBV20-1 and J is TRBJ1-1; unclear D gene. The CDR3 loop spans 11 amino acids. Germline CDR1 reads DFQATT; CDR2 reads SNEGSKA (reference sequence). V lost 2 bases to trimming and J lost 1 base, with 2 bases between them. The CDR3 nucleotides read TGCAGTGCTAGACCGAACACTGAAGCTTTCTTT. Its protein is CSARPNTEAFF.

The table lists this clone with a few counts. This chain joins TRBV19 and TRBJ1-2; D is unclear. V lost 9 bases to trimming and J lost 1 base, with 15 bases between them. From germline, CDR1 is LNHDA and CDR2 SQIVND (reference sequence). The CDR3 is 14 amino acids. Here the CDR3 DNA reads TGTGCCAGCGCCACGGATCCCTTTAACTATGGCTACACCTTC. Its protein product is CASATDPFNYGYTF.

The chain joins TRBV7-2 to TRBJ2-3, with TRBD2 as a possible D gene (5 bases). V was cut by 5 bases and J by 11 bases, with 14 bases left in between. CDR1 and CDR2 from the germline V gene are SGHTA and FQGNSA. The CDR3 consists of 12 residues. The CDR3 region has the DNA TGTGCCAGCAGCCCGGGCTCCCGGGGGCAGTATTTT. Protein sequence: CASSPGSRGQYF.

This chain joins TRBV29-1 and TRBJ2-5, with TRBD2 matching 7 bases. With the DNA end fitting TRBJ2-7 better, the J assignment may be wrong. CDR3 length equals 12 residues. CDR1 is SQVTM, CDR2 ANQGSEA, per germline. CDR3 protein: CSAAGRSYEQYF. The DNA for the CDR3 is TGCAGCGCAGCGGGACGCTCCTACGAGCAGTACTTC.

This clone appeared a few times. The V call is TRBV5-6, the J call TRBJ2-2; D unresolved. Trimming left V 0 bases short and J 6 bases short, with 6 bases between. The CDR3 loop spans 13 amino acids. Germline V gene sequence: CDR1 SGHDT, CDR2 YYEEEE. The CDR3 reads CASSLVASGELFF. CDR3 nucleotides: TGTGCCAGCAGCTTGGTGGCCTCCGGGGAGCTGTTTTTT.

This chain connects TRBV30 to TRBJ2-1, with D uncertain. CDR1 is GTSNPN and CDR2 is SVGIG in the germline V gene (reference sequence). The CDR3 spans 13 residues. V gave up 2 bases and J gave up 13 bases, with 18 bases separating them. In DNA form, the CDR3 reads TGTGCCTGGAGTCCCAACCTGACACCCCTCCAGTTCTTC. This encodes CAWSPNLTPLQFF. The full variable domain, its missing parts supplied by reference TRBV30 and TRBJ2-1, is SQTIHQWPATLVQPVGSPLSLECTVEGTSNPNLYWYRQAAGRGLQLLFYSVGIGQISSEVPQNLSASRPQDRQFILSSKKLLLSDSGFYLCAWSPNLTPLQFFGPGTRLTVL.

This clone appeared a few times. CDR3 nucleotides: TGCAGCGTTGTCTCGGGCGATGAGCAGTTCTTC. It encodes CSVVSGDEQFF. The J gene is TRBJ2-1, the V gene TRBV29-1, with D unresolved. Germline V gene lookup returns CDR1 SQVTM and CDR2 ANQGSEA. The CDR3 totals 11 residues. The V gene lost 4 bases and the J gene lost 8 bases, with 9 bases spanning the gap.

The rearrangement links TRBV5-1 to TRBJ2-7, with 7 bases matching TRBD1. After removal of 3 bases from V and 0 bases from J, the junction contained 6 bases not matched to a gene. Germline V gene sequence: CDR1 SGHRS, CDR2 YFSETQ. The CDR3 has 15 amino acids. Here the CDR3 DNA reads TGCGCCAGCAGCTCCTCCGGGACAGTCTCCTACGAGCAGTACTTC. Its protein is CASSSSGTVSYEQYF.

In this sample, this clone turned up a few times. The chain combines TRBV6-1 with TRBJ1-3; possibly TRBD1 for D (5 bases). The CDR3 extends over 14 amino acids. With 2 bases removed from V and 4 bases from J, the gap between germline ends came to 9 bases. Germline CDR1 is MNHNS and CDR2 is SASEGT. The CDR3 loop reads CASSEYRDGNTIYF. In nucleotides, the CDR3 is TGTGCCAGCAGTGAATACCGGGACGGAAACACCATATATTTT.

The chain carries TRBV5-1 and TRBJ1-4, with D perhaps matching TRBD1 (6 bases). Germline CDR1 SGHRS, CDR2 YFSETQ. Trimming stripped 0 bases from V and 0 bases from J, with 9 bases between. The length of the CDR3 is 16 residues. CDR3 nucleotide sequence: TGCGCCAGCAGCTTGGCGCAGGGGACAACTAATGAAAAACTGTTTTTT. It translates to CASSLAQGTTNEKLFF.

Comment on this clone: In the same sample, other DNA sequences code for this CDR3. The genes are TRBV7-9 and TRBJ2-7; no reliable D call. The V gene's germline CDR1 is SEHNR and CDR2 FQNEAQ (reference sequence). The germline V and J ends were trimmed by 5 bases and 2 bases, with 4 bases remaining between them. The CDR3 has 11 residues. The CDR3: CASSLTYEQYF. CDR3 in DNA: TGTGCCAGCAGCCTGACCTACGAGCAGTACTTC.

The chain has TRBV29-1 and TRBJ2-1; a possible D gene is TRBD1 (6 bases). Germline CDR1 and CDR2: SQVTM and ANQGSEA. This CDR3 contains 12 residues. Deletions cut 4 bases from V and 10 bases from J, with 14 bases between. The chain's CDR3 is CSVVPSGTEQFF. In nucleotides, the CDR3 is TGCAGCGTTGTGCCCTCCGGGACAGAGCAGTTCTTC.

CDR3: CATSRGGQGYEQYF. In DNA, the CDR3 is TGTGCCACCAGCAGAGGGGGGCAGGGCTACGAGCAGTACTTC. The gene calls are TRBV15 and TRBJ2-7, with D tentatively TRBD1 (6 bases). Germline CDR1 is LNHNV and CDR2 is YYDKDF (reference sequence). The CDR3 sequence is 14 residues long. The ends were cut back, 1 base at V and 3 bases at J, with 10 bases in the middle. Complete variable domain (other parts from reference TRBV15 and TRBJ2-7): DAMVIQNPRYQVTQFGKPVTLSCSQTLNHNVMYWYQQKSSQAPKLLFHYYDKDFNNEADTPDNFQSRRPNTSFCFLDIRSPGLGDTAMYLCATSRGGQGYEQYFGPGTRLTVT.

J is TRBJ1-6 and V is TRBV30; D is perhaps TRBD1 (5 bases). Germline V gene sequence: CDR1 GTSNPN, CDR2 SVGIG (reference sequence). The CDR3 runs to 16 residues. V dropped 4 bases and J dropped 5 bases, with 18 bases sitting between them. CDR3 sequence reads: CAWKGTNRWDNSPLHF. The DNA of the CDR3 is TGTGCCTGGAAAGGTACTAACAGGTGGGATAATTCACCCCTCCACTTT.

This clone was seen just once. The chain is built from TRBV2 and TRBJ2-5; 7 nucleotides align to TRBD1. V trimming: 5 bases; J trimming: 0 bases; junction bases outside the gene matches: 6. Germline V CDR1 and CDR2: SNHLY, FYNNEI. The CDR3 sequence is 15 residues long. CDR3 sequence: CASSRTGQYQETQYF. Written as DNA, the CDR3 is TGTGCCAGCAGTCGAACGGGACAGTACCAAGAGACCCAGTACTTC.

The chain recombines TRBV7-2 with TRBJ2-1; D perhaps matches TRBD2 (7 bases). Germline-derived CDR1 and CDR2 are SGHTA and FQGNSA. CDR3 length: 16 residues. V shed 5 bases and J shed 6 bases, with 20 bases lying between them. For the CDR3, the DNA is TGTGCCAGCAGCCCCCGCTTGGAGGGGGGGGGCAATGAGCAGTTCTTC. This gives the protein CASSPRLEGGGNEQFF.

This clone was detected a few times. The chain is built from TRBV7-9 and TRBJ1-1; no reliable D call. Trimming pared 6 bases from V and 8 bases from J, leaving 13 bases between. The germline gives CDR1 SEHNR, CDR2 FQNEAQ (reference sequence). This CDR3 region has 12 residues. The CDR3 nucleotides read TGTGCCAGCAGTCAAAGCGAGACCGAAGCTTTCTTT. Amino acid sequence: CASSQSETEAFF.

The rearrangement joins TRBV5-6 to TRBJ1-1, with D tentatively TRBD1 (6 bases). This CDR3 spans 15 amino acids. CDR1 SGHDT and CDR2 YYEEEE come from the germline V gene. Trimming stripped 5 bases from V and 1 base from J, with 15 bases between. The CDR3: CASRPFRTANTEAFF. CDR3 nucleotides: TGTGCCAGCAGACCTTTCAGGACAGCGAACACTGAAGCTTTCTTT.

The V and J genes are TRBV28 and TRBJ2-7; D is uncertain. The V and J ends lost 6 bases and 5 bases respectively, with 20 bases between them. CDR3 length: 15 amino acids. Germline values: CDR1 MDHEN, CDR2 SYDVKM. The CDR3 DNA reads TGTGCCAGCAGCCGTATTCAACCAAAAGGGAACGAGCAGTACTTC. This gives the protein CASSRIQPKGNEQYF.

The chain links TRBV4-2 to TRBJ2-7; D ambiguous. Trimming took 0 bases from V and 6 from J, leaving 6 bases between them. This CDR3 contains 12 residues. CDR1 and CDR2 from the germline V gene are LGHNA and YNFKEQ. The chain's CDR3 is CASSQDGSEQYF. The CDR3, as DNA: TGTGCCAGCAGCCAAGACGGATCCGAGCAGTACTTC.

J is TRBJ2-3 and V is TRBV9, with TRBD2 matching over 13 bases. J lost 0 bases, V lost 4 bases, and 5 bases had no gene match. This CDR3 has 17 amino acids. Germline-derived CDR1 and CDR2 are SGDLS and YYNGEE. The CDR3 spells CASSRTSGGTSTDTQYF. Here the CDR3 DNA reads TGTGCCAGCAGCCGGACTAGCGGGGGTACTAGCACAGATACGCAGTATTTT.

This chain connects TRBV6-1 to TRBJ2-2; 8 positions agree with TRBD1. This CDR3 has 14 amino acids. V gave up 7 bases and J gave up 2 bases; unmatched junction bases: 3. The germline V gene has CDR1 MNHNS and CDR2 SASEGT. The CDR3 reads CASTTGVNTGELFF. The DNA of the CDR3 is TGTGCCAGCACGACAGGGGTAAACACCGGGGAGCTGTTTTTT.